These 24 T cell receptor beta chains came from one sample sequenced in a study of cytomegalovirus exposure and HLA in healthy donors. Clones were read by immunoSEQ multiplex PCR, and TCRdb kept only the in-frame ones, dropping some. The sample lists around 200,000 clones, roughly four fifths occurring once. The sequencing input was PBMCs. The receptor source for this set is a woman aged 18-29 years in good health and CMV-seropositive.

The gene calls are TRBV5-1 and TRBJ2-7; 7 nucleotides agree with TRBD1. The CDR3 runs 15 residues. The V and J ends lost 0 bases and 0 bases, in that order; junction bases with no gene match: 3. The germline CDR1 and CDR2 sequences are SGHRS and YFSETQ. CDR3 sequence reads: CASSLGDRSSYEQYF. The CDR3 DNA reads TGCGCCAGCAGCTTGGGGGACAGAAGCTCCTACGAGCAGTACTTC.

The chain carries TRBV7-3 and TRBJ2-3, with TRBD2 matching 13 bases. Germline values: CDR1 SGHTA, CDR2 FQGTGA. Trimming at V came to 5 bases and at J to 2 bases, leaving 4 bases not matched to a gene. This CDR3 spans 16 amino acids. The CDR3 coding sequence is TGTGCCAGCAGCCCTACTAGCGGGGGGGCCACAGATACGCAGTATTTT. This translates into CASSPTSGGATDTQYF.

The chain employs TRBV27 and TRBJ1-4, with no clear D. Trimming removed 4 bases from V and 5 bases from J, with 17 bases in between. The germline V gene encodes CDR1 MNHEY and CDR2 SMNVEV (reference sequence). The CDR3 is made up of 16 amino acids. The CDR3 DNA reads TGTGCCAGCAGTTCTCTACTACACCCCGACAATGAAAAACTGTTTTTT. The encoded protein is CASSSLLHPDNEKLFF.

The rearrangement links TRBV7-6 to TRBJ2-6, with TRBD2 matching over 13 bases. The CDR3 extends over 17 amino acids. Germline CDR1 and CDR2: SGHVS and FNYEAQ. J lost 3 bases, V lost 5 bases, and 4 bases had no gene match. CDR3 amino acids: CASSETSGGVGANVLTF. DNA of the CDR3: TGTGCCAGCAGCGAAACTAGCGGGGGGGTTGGGGCCAACGTCCTGACTTTC.

The V gene is TRBV28, the J gene TRBJ1-5; 8 bases are shared with TRBD1. CDR1 MDHEN and CDR2 SYDVKM come from the germline V gene. The ends lost 5 bases at V and 5 bases at J; junction bases unmatched: 2. The CDR3 contains 13 residues. CDR3 sequence: CASSLDRDQPQHF. CDR3 nucleotides: TGTGCCAGCAGTCTGGACAGGGATCAGCCCCAGCATTTT.

This clone was found once. The V gene is TRBV19, the J gene TRBJ1-2; 7 bases map to TRBD1. Germline V gene sequence: CDR1 LNHDA, CDR2 SQIVND (reference sequence). The CDR3 contains 16 residues. V was pared by 5 bases and J by 7 bases, with 16 bases of the junction left unmatched. The CDR3 here is CASSLATGTALVGYTF. CDR3 DNA: TGTGCCAGTAGTTTAGCCACCGGGACAGCTTTAGTTGGCTACACCTTC. Together with reference TRBV19 and TRBJ1-2, the CDR3 gives the full variable domain: DGGITQSPKYLFRKEGQNVTLSCEQNLNHDAMYWYRQDPGQGLRLIYYSQIVNDFQKGDIAEGYSVSREKKESFPLTVTSAQKNPTAFYLCASSLATGTALVGYTFGSGTRLTVV.

This clone was observed once. The chain employs TRBV11-2 and TRBJ2-5, with D possibly matching TRBD2 (6 bases). Deletions cut 1 base from V and 2 bases from J, with 17 bases between. The CDR3 is made up of 17 amino acids. Looked up from germline, CDR1 is SGHAT and CDR2 is FQNNGV. CDR3 coding DNA: TGTGCCAGCAGCTTAGGACCGGCGCGGGGCGGTCAAGAGACCCAGTACTTC. Protein: CASSLGPARGGQETQYF. Variable domain in full (rest from reference TRBV11-2 and TRBJ2-5): EAGVAQSPRYKIIEKRQSVAFWCNPISGHATLYWYQQILGQGPKLLIQFQNNGVVDDSQLPKDRFSAERLKGVDSTLKIQPAKLEDSAVYLCASSLGPARGGQETQYFGPGTRLLVL.

CDR3 in amino acids: CASSLVSSGVTYNEQFF. The CDR3 DNA reads as TGTGCCAGCAGCTTAGTTTCTAGCGGGGTCACCTACAATGAGCAGTTCTTC. This chain connects TRBV7-8 to TRBJ2-1; 9 bases fit TRBD2. This CDR3 has 17 residues. V shed 1 base, J shed 2 bases, and the junction held 6 bases outside the gene matches. Germline-derived CDR1 and CDR2 are SGHVS and FQNEAQ.

The V call is TRBV19, the J call TRBJ2-7; 11 bases are shared with TRBD2. CDR1 LNHDA and CDR2 SQIVND come from the germline V gene (reference sequence). The CDR3 loop spans 15 amino acids. V gave up 5 bases and J gave up 0 bases; unmatched junction bases: 3. The CDR3 DNA follows: TGTGCCAGTAGTGTACTAGCGGGGGCCTCCTACGAGCAGTACTTC. It codes for CASSVLAGASYEQYF.

J is TRBJ1-6 and V is TRBV4-1; TRBD1 matches 7 bases. Germline V CDR1 and CDR2: MGHRA, YSYEKL. This CDR3 is built from 14 residues. V shed 1 base and J 6 bases; nucleotides not matched to a gene: 0. CDR3 nucleotides: TGCGCCAGCAGCCAAGCAGGGGGTAATTCACCCCTCCACTTT. Residues: CASSQAGGNSPLHF.

This chain connects TRBV29-1 to TRBJ2-1, with D possibly matching TRBD2 (7 bases). CDR1 and CDR2 from the germline V gene are SQVTM and ANQGSEA. The CDR3 loop spans 14 amino acids. Between the trimmed V and J ends, which lost 6 bases and 6 bases, there was a span of 18 bases. The CDR3 sequence: CSVPLLGGANEQFF. Written as DNA, the CDR3 is TGCAGCGTGCCACTTTTGGGGGGGGCCAATGAGCAGTTCTTC.

This chain connects TRBV18 to TRBJ2-5; 7 positions agree with TRBD1. This CDR3 is built from 15 residues. Germline-derived CDR1 and CDR2 are KGHSH and LQKENI. V lost 3 bases and J lost 5; bases outside the gene matches: 9. CDR3 DNA: TGTGCCAGCTCACCGGTCGAAGGGGGCGCGGAGACCCAGTACTTC. Translating gives CASSPVEGGAETQYF.

The chain joins TRBV6-5 to TRBJ2-7; 8 nucleotides align to TRBD1. This CDR3 is built from 14 residues. From germline, CDR1 is MNHEY and CDR2 SVGAGI. Trimming at V came to 2 bases and at J to 7 bases, leaving 7 bases not matched to a gene. CDR3 coding DNA: TGTGCCAGCAGTTACGGCAGGGGGCGAGGAGAGCAGTACTTC. Protein: CASSYGRGRGEQYF.

The chain carries TRBV2 and TRBJ2-5; 7 bases fit TRBD1. Germline V gives CDR1 SNHLY, CDR2 FYNNEI. CDR3 length: 12 residues. Trimming removed 6 bases from V and 5 bases from J; junction bases left unmatched: 3. The CDR3 nucleotides are TGTGCCAGCAGGACAGGGTACGAGACCCAGTACTTC. This translates into CASRTGYETQYF.

This chain links TRBV15 with TRBJ1-3; a weak D match, TRBD1 (6 bases). Trimming left V 5 bases short and J 0 bases short, with 17 bases between. Germline CDR1 is LNHNV and CDR2 is YYDKDF (reference sequence). This CDR3 is built from 17 residues. CDR3 amino acids: CATSGGRGTFSGNTIYF. The DNA of the CDR3 is TGTGCCACCAGCGGTGGGAGGGGGACCTTCTCTGGAAACACCATATATTTT.

The chain couples TRBV7-9 to TRBJ1-2; a weak D match, TRBD1 (6 bases). Trimming took off 1 base at V and 8 bases at J, with 20 bases between the two ends. This CDR3 contains 16 residues. Germline loops: CDR1 SEHNR, CDR2 FQNEAQ (reference sequence). CDR3 nucleotides: TGTGCCAGCAGCTTAGATCGGACAGTTATAGCGGGCGGCTACACCTTC. This codes for CASSLDRTVIAGGYTF.

This chain uses TRBV4-1 with TRBJ2-1; 10 nucleotides match TRBD2. The CDR3 has 15 residues. V shed 2 bases, J shed 8 bases, and the junction held 6 bases outside the gene matches. CDR1 MGHRA and CDR2 YSYEKL come from the germline V gene. CDR3 region: CASSQPPSGGYEQFF. Written as DNA, the CDR3 is TGCGCCAGCAGCCAACCTCCTAGCGGGGGATATGAGCAGTTCTTC.

The V call is TRBV25-1, the J call TRBJ2-3, with 14 bases that match TRBD2. V lost 4 bases and J lost 4; bases outside the gene matches: 1. The CDR3 extends over 15 amino acids. Per germline, CDR1 MGHDK and CDR2 SYGVNS. The CDR3 spells CASSGGLAGADTQYF. CDR3 sequence (DNA): TGTGCCAGCAGTGGGGGACTAGCGGGGGCAGATACGCAGTATTTT.

This clone was found a few times. The chain has TRBV10-1 and TRBJ1-5; D unresolved. Looked up from germline, CDR1 is WNHNN and CDR2 is SYGVQD (reference sequence). V was cut by 8 bases and J by 8 bases, with 7 bases left in between. This CDR3 contains 10 residues. For the CDR3, the DNA is TGCGCCAGCGAGAACGAGCCCCAGCATTTT. It specifies CASENEPQHF.

This chain uses TRBV7-8 with TRBJ2-3; 12 nucleotides match TRBD2. The germline V gene encodes CDR1 SGHVS and CDR2 FQNEAQ. V shed 5 bases, J shed 4 bases, and the junction held 7 bases outside the gene matches. The CDR3 contains 16 residues. CDR3 in DNA: TGTGCCAGCAGCCGGCCGACTAGCGGGGGTTCAGATACGCAGTATTTT. Translation: CASSRPTSGGSDTQYF.

The V and J genes are TRBV2 and TRBJ2-4, with a possible D match to TRBD1 (5 bases). The CDR3 runs 13 residues. Germline V gene lookup returns CDR1 SNHLY and CDR2 FYNNEI. The chain's CDR3 is CGQPWGGKNIQYF. CDR3 coding DNA: TGTGGACAGCCTTGGGGCGGAAAAAACATTCAGTACTTC.

The V call is TRBV9, the J call TRBJ2-2; D remains unclear. Germline assignment: CDR1 SGDLS and CDR2 YYNGEE. There are 13 residues in the CDR3. Trimming stripped 5 bases from V and 8 bases from J, with 13 bases between. The CDR3 coding sequence is TGTGCCAGCAGTCCCATCCAAGAGGGGGAGCTGTTTTTT. Translated: CASSPIQEGELFF.

The J gene is TRBJ1-1, the V gene TRBV4-2; the D gene is possibly TRBD1 (6 bases). Per the germline V gene, CDR1 is LGHNA and CDR2 is YNFKEQ. The germline V and J ends were trimmed by 0 bases and 3 bases, with 14 bases remaining between them. There are 16 residues in the CDR3. In DNA form, the CDR3 reads TGTGCCAGCAGCCAAGACCAGGGGAGTTCTTACACTGAAGCTTTCTTT. As protein: CASSQDQGSSYTEAFF.

The chain links TRBV11-2 to TRBJ2-1; D is undetermined. Trimming left V 5 bases short and J 7 bases short, with 9 bases between. Germline lookup yields CDR1 SGHAT and CDR2 FQNNGV. The length of the CDR3 is 12 residues. The CDR3 DNA reads TGTGCCAGCAGCCCCCGAGCTAATGAGCAGTTCTTC. This codes for CASSPRANEQFF.